This T cell receptor beta chain comes out of a study of metastatic and nonmetastatic thyroid tumors. Turning to the study itself: Repertoire comparisons spanned blood and tumor or nodule tissue from malignant and benign thyroid patients.

Only a few counts were recorded for this clone. Its antigen remains unidentified. One base away lies a much larger clone, so this may be a sequencing read error. Regarding the study as a whole: TCR beta diversity was reportedly significantly higher in malignant thyroid tumors than benign nodules, in blood and tumor.

Original analysis: Differences in CDR3 between clinicopathological groups were drawn on to build a classifier intended to discriminate distant-metastatic papillary thyroid cancer patients. From the PCR reads, TCRdb re-called clones with MiXCR. These V and J calls are TCRdb output, not the study's own analysis. Of approximately 90,000 clones in the sample, 8% to 9.5% were seen once. Germline-derived CDR1 and CDR2 are SGHRS and YFSETQ. The CDR3 length is 15 residues. Thyroid surgery took place with no prior treatment in any patient. V gene TRBV5-1 combines with J gene TRBJ2-3, with 10 bases that match TRBD1. The sequencing input was blood. This TCR was sampled from a female donor with papillary thyroid cancer or a benign thyroid nodule (not recorded which). Some clones in this sample may be carry-over from other donors' samples. CDR3 sequence reads: CASSSPGQGTDTRYF. The DNA for the CDR3 is TGCGCCAGCAGCTCACCGGGACAGGGGACAGATACGCGGTATTTT.